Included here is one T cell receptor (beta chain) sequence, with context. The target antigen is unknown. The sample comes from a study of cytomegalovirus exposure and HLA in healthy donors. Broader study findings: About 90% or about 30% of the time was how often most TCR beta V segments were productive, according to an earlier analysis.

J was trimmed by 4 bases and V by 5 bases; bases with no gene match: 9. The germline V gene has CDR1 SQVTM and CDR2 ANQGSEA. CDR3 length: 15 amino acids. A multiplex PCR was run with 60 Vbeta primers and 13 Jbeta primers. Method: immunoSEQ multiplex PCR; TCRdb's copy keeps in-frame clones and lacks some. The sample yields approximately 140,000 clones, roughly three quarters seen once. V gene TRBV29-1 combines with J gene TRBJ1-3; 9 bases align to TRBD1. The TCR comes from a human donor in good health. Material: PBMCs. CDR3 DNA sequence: TGCAGCGTTTCTTGGACAGGGGAGAAAGGAAACACCATATATTTT. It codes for CSVSWTGEKGNTIYF.